This record looks at one T cell receptor (beta chain) sequence and its context. The antigen is not known. The CDR3 has 19 residues. The V end lost 1 base, the J end lost 2 bases, and 24 bases lay between the germline ends. The V gene's germline CDR1 is SGHRS and CDR2 YFSETQ. The entry originates in a study of T cell responses to AZD1222 COVID-19 vaccine. Sequencing was performed with immunoSEQ multiplex PCR; in TCRdb, only in-frame clones are kept and a portion is missing. The sample carries over 150,000 clones, over 80% recorded once. Findings and caveats of the study: Recipients of two AZD1222 doses showed rising Spike-specific TCR breadth and depth. Researchers took repertoire samples only after the peak T cell response had come. Seropositive at baseline were only six AZD1222 recipients. Most donors were white British and more were female, and clonal diversity was possibly underestimated.

This TCR came from an adult in good health. The rearrangement uses TRBV5-1 and TRBJ2-5; either TRBD1 or TRBD2 may fit D (5 bases each). The sequences come from peripheral blood, collected on day 0 of AZD1222 vaccination. The CDR3 nucleotides are TGCGCCAGCAGCTTGACGGGGCCTGGGATACGCTATGGACAAGAGACCCAGTACTTC. Translated: CASSLTGPGIRYGQETQYF.